This paragraph covers one T cell receptor (beta chain) sequence. Its antigen is not known. The data are from a study of T cell repertoires in cytomegalovirus infection. Study-level background: Signatures in public TCR beta sequences pointed to both CMV infection and matching HLA type.

Overall study findings and caveats: Of the TCR beta families, the public ones yielded a cumulative frequency that identified carriers of CMV plus the relevant HLA.

Germline values: CDR1 SGHKS, CDR2 YYEKEE (reference sequence). The ends were cut back, 5 bases at V and 4 bases at J, with 19 bases in the middle. The CDR3 is made up of 16 amino acids. TCRdb re-analysed the reads in MiXCR, keeping a single row per CDR3 protein. The sample lists around 180,000 distinct CDR3 sequences, roughly a fifth occurring once. The receptor was derived from a human donor in good health (CMV status not recorded). Some clones in this sample may be carry-over from other donors' samples. The sample consisted of PBMCs. The chain joins TRBV5-5 to TRBJ2-1, with D perhaps given as TRBD1 or TRBD2 (5 bases each). The CDR3 is CASRSIRGPGYNEQFF. In DNA, the CDR3 is TGTGCCAGCAGATCGATCCGGGGACCGGGATACAATGAGCAGTTCTTC.